This TCR beta chain was sequenced during a study of vaccination and CD4 T cells after COVID-19. Across the study: Ranging from 14 to 241, the interval between dose two and post-vaccine sampling had a median of 72 days. Broader study findings: A median approximately 83% of convalescent patients' SARS-CoV-2-reactive clones emerged only after vaccination.

Treatment denoted: roughly nine-day PBMC culture with coronavirus spike peptide pools or control peptides (ViraFEST assay). Per-well cultures of millions of PBMCs received 8.5 to 10 IU/ml IL-2 and 10 ug/ml peptide pools. A remark on this clonotype: Its antigen is undetermined.

Once obtained from cultured CD4+ T cells, the DNA was sequenced using the Oncomine TCR Beta short-read assay. After culture, CD4+ T cells served as the source for genomic DNA extraction. Each CDR3 protein gets one entry after TCRdb re-called the PCR reads with MiXCR. This sample has 20,000 to 25,000 distinct CDR3 sequences, with around 60% found just once. The CDR3 totals 15 residues. Germline loops: CDR1 SNHLY, CDR2 FYNNEI. V was clipped by 4 bases and J by 0 bases, with 11 bases between them. The sequences come from CD4+ T cells from blood, cultured in vitro, collected after SARS-CoV-2 vaccination. The chain uses TRBV2 and TRBJ2-3; D not certain. The TCR originated in a human donor who received a COVID-19 vaccine. The CDR3 bases are TGTGCCAGCAGTGTGTACGGGTCCAGCACAGATACGCAGTATTTT. Translated, it gives CASSVYGSSTDTQYF.